These T cell receptor beta chains were read from a single sample in a study of early T cells in non-severe SARS-CoV-2 infection. Via MiXCR, TCRdb re-called the 5' RACE reads, giving one row per CDR3 protein. Of over 80,000 distinct CDR3 sequences listed, 10% to 15% are singletons. The starting material was whole blood, obtained at baseline. The receptors shown here come from an adult who was a healthcare worker with PCR-confirmed SARS-CoV-2 infection or an uninfected control (not recorded which). Each CDR3 is given with its conserved first and last residue. The D gene is left open where the match is weak. Rows give clone size only sometimes, using once, few, many, or a class for an expanded clone.

clone_size: -
d_call: -
v_call: TRBV7-9
j_call: TRBJ1-5
cdr3_aa: CASSSTGTNQPQHF
cdr3_nt: TGTGCCAGCAGCTCCACCGGGACAAATCAGCCCCAGCATTTT

clone_size: many
d_call: -
v_call: TRBV1
j_call: TRBJ2-5
cdr3_aa: CTSSQGTSGEETQYF
cdr3_nt: TGCACCAGCAGCCAGGGGACTAGCGGGGAAGAGACCCAGTACTTC

clone_size: -
d_call: TRBD2
v_call: TRBV7-2
j_call: TRBJ2-7
cdr3_aa: CASSLKRGDEQYF
cdr3_nt: TGTGCCAGCAGCTTAAAGCGGGGGGACGAGCAGTACTTC

clone_size: many
d_call: TRBD1
v_call: TRBV18
j_call: TRBJ1-6
cdr3_aa: CASSPGQGWTPLHF
cdr3_nt: TGTGCCAGCTCACCAGGACAGGGTTGGACACCCCTCCACTTT

clone_size: many
d_call: TRBD1
v_call: TRBV6-5
j_call: TRBJ2-7
cdr3_aa: CASSYSRRRGQGGAYEQYF
cdr3_nt: TGTGCCAGCAGTTACTCGAGACGCAGGGGGCAGGGGGGAGCCTACGAGCAGTACTTC

clone_size: few
d_call: -
v_call: TRBV5-6
j_call: TRBJ1-1
cdr3_aa: CASSRRAVNTEAFF
cdr3_nt: TGTGCCAGCAGCCGCCGGGCAGTGAACACTGAAGCTTTCTTT

clone_size: many
d_call: -
v_call: TRBV6-5
j_call: TRBJ1-3
cdr3_aa: CASGRGETSGNTIYF
cdr3_nt: TGTGCCAGCGGGCGGGGGGAGACCTCTGGAAACACCATATATTTT

clone_size: -
d_call: -
v_call: TRBV25-1
j_call: TRBJ2-3
cdr3_aa: CASSVGSLSGTDTQYF
cdr3_nt: TGTGCCAGCAGTGTTGGGTCCCTGTCCGGCACAGATACGCAGTATTTT

clone_size: -
d_call: TRBD2
v_call: TRBV24-1
j_call: TRBJ2-3
cdr3_aa: CATSDQREGQDTQYF
cdr3_nt: TGTGCCACCAGTGATCAGCGGGAGGGCCAAGATACGCAGTATTTT

clone_size: many
d_call: TRBD1
v_call: TRBV6-1
j_call: TRBJ2-3
cdr3_aa: CASLGQSTDTQYF
cdr3_nt: TGTGCCAGCTTGGGACAGTCCACAGATACGCAGTATTTT

clone_size: many
d_call: -
v_call: TRBV7-3
j_call: TRBJ1-2
cdr3_aa: CASSLNPTYGYTF
cdr3_nt: TGTGCCAGCAGCTTAAACCCCACCTATGGCTACACCTTC

clone_size: few
d_call: -
v_call: TRBV29-1
j_call: TRBJ2-7
cdr3_aa: CSVEGDSSYEQYF
cdr3_nt: TGCAGCGTTGAGGGGGACTCCTCCTACGAGCAGTACTTC

clone_size: many
d_call: -
v_call: TRBV20-1
j_call: TRBJ1-5
cdr3_aa: CSGTQSNQPQHF
cdr3_nt: TGCAGTGGTACCCAGAGCAATCAGCCCCAGCATTTT

clone_size: -
d_call: -
v_call: TRBV12-3/TRBV12-4
j_call: TRBJ1-4
cdr3_aa: CASSLRDVLFF
cdr3_nt: TGTGCCAGCAGCCTCCGGGACGTGTTGTTTTTT

clone_size: -
d_call: TRBD2
v_call: TRBV11-3
j_call: TRBJ2-1
cdr3_aa: CASSPLAGAGYNEQFF
cdr3_nt: TGTGCCAGCAGCCCCTTAGCGGGGGCGGGGTACAATGAGCAGTTCTTC

clone_size: -
d_call: TRBD1
v_call: TRBV7-6
j_call: TRBJ2-3
cdr3_aa: CASSRLGQSRTDTQYF
cdr3_nt: TGTGCCAGCAGCCGTCTGGGACAGTCTCGCACAGATACGCAGTATTTT

clone_size: few
d_call: -
v_call: TRBV12-3/TRBV12-4
j_call: TRBJ1-1
cdr3_aa: CASRGEVTEAFF
cdr3_nt: TGTGCCAGCAGGGGGGAAGTCACTGAAGCTTTCTTT

clone_size: many
d_call: TRBD1
v_call: TRBV11-2
j_call: TRBJ1-5
cdr3_aa: CASSSRATGGDQPQHF
cdr3_nt: TGTGCCAGCAGCTCCAGAGCTACAGGGGGGGACCAGCCCCAGCATTTT

clone_size: -
d_call: TRBD1
v_call: TRBV12-3/TRBV12-4
j_call: TRBJ1-1
cdr3_aa: CASSAGQGRHTEAFF
cdr3_nt: TGTGCCAGCAGTGCTGGACAGGGCAGGCACACTGAAGCTTTCTTT

clone_size: -
d_call: -
v_call: TRBV10-3
j_call: TRBJ1-2
cdr3_aa: CAISAQGSYGYTF
cdr3_nt: TGTGCCATCAGTGCCCAGGGGAGTTATGGCTACACCTTC

clone_size: -
d_call: TRBD1
v_call: TRBV11-2
j_call: TRBJ1-5
cdr3_aa: CASSWGQGQNQPQHF
cdr3_nt: TGTGCCAGCAGCTGGGGACAGGGGCAGAATCAGCCCCAGCATTTT

clone_size: many
d_call: -
v_call: TRBV5-4
j_call: TRBJ1-1
cdr3_aa: CASSLDRVNTEAFF
cdr3_nt: TGTGCCAGCAGCTTGGACAGGGTCAACACTGAAGCTTTCTTT

clone_size: few
d_call: TRBD1
v_call: TRBV7-9
j_call: TRBJ1-3
cdr3_aa: CASSLPRQGAGNTIYF
cdr3_nt: TGTGCCAGCAGCTTACCCCGGCAGGGGGCTGGAAACACCATATATTTT

clone_size: few
d_call: -
v_call: TRBV25-1
j_call: TRBJ1-6
cdr3_aa: CASSTPQGPSGSPLHF
cdr3_nt: TGTGCCAGCAGTACTCCTCAGGGCCCTTCAGGTTCACCCCTCCACTTT

clone_size: -
d_call: -
v_call: TRBV20-1
j_call: TRBJ1-1
cdr3_aa: CSARTQYMNTEAFF
cdr3_nt: TGCAGTGCTAGAACACAGTACATGAACACTGAAGCTTTCTTT

clone_size: -
d_call: TRBD1
v_call: TRBV10-1
j_call: TRBJ1-5
cdr3_aa: CASRNVTGRPPNQPQHF
cdr3_nt: TGCGCCAGCAGGAACGTGACAGGGAGACCCCCCAATCAGCCCCAGCATTTT

clone_size: many
d_call: -
v_call: TRBV7-3
j_call: TRBJ1-2
cdr3_aa: CASSLDPQSTPPGGYTF
cdr3_nt: TGTGCCAGCAGCTTAGACCCACAGTCCACCCCTCCAGGCGGCTACACCTTC

clone_size: many
d_call: -
v_call: TRBV20-1
j_call: TRBJ2-7
cdr3_aa: CSANRDNYEQYF
cdr3_nt: TGCAGTGCAAACCGGGACAACTACGAGCAGTACTTC

clone_size: few
d_call: -
v_call: TRBV18
j_call: TRBJ2-1
cdr3_aa: CASSPLTLTYNEQFF
cdr3_nt: TGTGCCAGCTCACCCCTGACATTGACCTACAATGAGCAGTTCTTC

clone_size: -
d_call: -
v_call: TRBV19
j_call: TRBJ1-4
cdr3_aa: CASGLNEKLFF
cdr3_nt: TGTGCCAGCGGACTGAATGAAAAACTGTTTTTT

clone_size: -
d_call: -
v_call: TRBV11-2
j_call: TRBJ1-2
cdr3_aa: CASSFGAGSDGYTF
cdr3_nt: TGTGCCAGCAGCTTTGGGGCAGGGTCCGATGGCTACACCTTC

clone_size: few
d_call: TRBD2
v_call: TRBV7-8
j_call: TRBJ2-3
cdr3_aa: CASVPQRGYTDTQYF
cdr3_nt: TGTGCCAGCGTCCCCCAGCGGGGTTACACAGATACGCAGTATTTT

clone_size: few
d_call: -
v_call: TRBV11-2
j_call: TRBJ2-7
cdr3_aa: CASSLGHQRRNEQYF
cdr3_nt: TGTGCCAGCAGCTTAGGCCACCAGCGAAGGAACGAGCAGTACTTC

clone_size: -
d_call: -
v_call: TRBV5-1
j_call: TRBJ1-2
cdr3_aa: CASTLTGNYGYTF
cdr3_nt: TGCGCCAGCACCCTTACAGGGAACTATGGCTACACCTTC

clone_size: -
d_call: TRBD1
v_call: TRBV7-8
j_call: TRBJ1-5
cdr3_aa: CASSQGTGNQPQHF
cdr3_nt: TGTGCCAGCAGCCAGGGGACAGGCAATCAGCCCCAGCATTTT

clone_size: many
d_call: TRBD1
v_call: TRBV9
j_call: TRBJ2-2
cdr3_aa: CASSATGGFVGELFF
cdr3_nt: TGTGCCAGCAGCGCCACAGGGGGTTTTGTCGGGGAGCTGTTTTTT

clone_size: few
d_call: -
v_call: TRBV5-1
j_call: TRBJ2-7
cdr3_aa: CASSWRWQDEQYF
cdr3_nt: TGCGCCAGCAGCTGGCGGTGGCAGGACGAGCAGTACTTC

clone_size: few
d_call: TRBD1
v_call: TRBV7-3
j_call: TRBJ2-1
cdr3_aa: CASSFTDREKFF
cdr3_nt: TGTGCCAGCAGCTTCACGGACAGGGAAAAGTTCTTC

clone_size: few
d_call: -
v_call: TRBV20-1
j_call: TRBJ2-7
cdr3_aa: CSAPGPSYEQYF
cdr3_nt: TGCAGTGCCCCGGGGCCCTCCTACGAGCAGTACTTC

clone_size: -
d_call: TRBD1
v_call: TRBV5-8
j_call: TRBJ2-1
cdr3_aa: CASSLEFWDRGSFRDEQFF
cdr3_nt: TGTGCCAGCAGCTTGGAGTTTTGGGACAGGGGTTCTTTCAGGGATGAGCAGTTCTTC

clone_size: many
d_call: TRBD1
v_call: TRBV5-4
j_call: TRBJ2-2
cdr3_aa: CASSLQGARNTGELFF
cdr3_nt: TGTGCCAGCAGCTTACAGGGGGCGCGGAACACCGGGGAGCTGTTTTTT

clone_size: few
d_call: TRBD1
v_call: TRBV28
j_call: TRBJ2-3
cdr3_aa: CATLDRGVTDTQYF
cdr3_nt: TGTGCCACCTTAGACAGGGGGGTTACAGATACGCAGTATTTT

clone_size: few
d_call: TRBD2
v_call: TRBV28
j_call: TRBJ2-3
cdr3_aa: CASSATWTSSNTDTQYF
cdr3_nt: TGTGCCAGCAGCGCCACTTGGACTAGCTCGAACACAGATACGCAGTATTTT

clone_size: many
d_call: -
v_call: TRBV14
j_call: TRBJ1-1
cdr3_aa: CASSRPSGDPRNTEAFF
cdr3_nt: TGTGCCAGCAGCCGCCCTAGCGGGGACCCAAGGAACACTGAAGCTTTCTTT

clone_size: -
d_call: TRBD1
v_call: TRBV7-2
j_call: TRBJ2-2
cdr3_aa: CASRQSTGATGELFF
cdr3_nt: TGTGCCAGCAGACAATCGACAGGGGCCACCGGGGAGCTGTTTTTT

clone_size: -
d_call: -
v_call: TRBV30
j_call: TRBJ2-1
cdr3_aa: CAWSVGSSYNEQFF
cdr3_nt: TGTGCCTGGAGTGTTGGTAGCTCCTACAATGAGCAGTTCTTC

clone_size: few
d_call: -
v_call: TRBV12-3/TRBV12-4
j_call: TRBJ2-7
cdr3_aa: CASSFGRFGEEYF
cdr3_nt: TGTGCCAGCAGTTTCGGCCGCTTCGGGGAGGAGTACTTC

clone_size: many
d_call: -
v_call: TRBV11-2
j_call: TRBJ2-3
cdr3_aa: CASRSLSTDTQYF
cdr3_nt: TGTGCCAGCAGATCACTAAGCACAGATACGCAGTATTTT

clone_size: many
d_call: -
v_call: TRBV4-1
j_call: TRBJ2-2
cdr3_aa: CASSQDAAGANTGELFF
cdr3_nt: TGCGCCAGCAGCCAAGATGCAGCAGGGGCCAACACCGGGGAGCTGTTTTTT

clone_size: -
d_call: -
v_call: TRBV11-3
j_call: TRBJ1-1
cdr3_aa: CASSLGGVTEAFF
cdr3_nt: TGTGCCAGCAGCTTAGGGGGGGTCACTGAAGCTTTCTTT

clone_size: many
d_call: -
v_call: TRBV29-1
j_call: TRBJ1-1
cdr3_aa: CSVGGVNTEAFF
cdr3_nt: TGCAGCGTTGGCGGGGTGAACACTGAAGCTTTCTTT

clone_size: once
d_call: TRBD2
v_call: TRBV5-1
j_call: TRBJ2-3
cdr3_aa: CASSAGTSGGYIDTQYF
cdr3_nt: TGCGCCAGCAGCGCTGGGACTAGCGGGGGGTACATAGATACGCAGTATTTT

clone_size: -
d_call: -
v_call: TRBV3-1
j_call: TRBJ2-3
cdr3_aa: CASSPGQQVISLTQYF
cdr3_nt: TGTGCCAGCAGCCCCGGACAGCAAGTTATTTCCCTTACGCAGTATTTT

clone_size: few
d_call: -
v_call: TRBV6-5
j_call: TRBJ2-1
cdr3_aa: CASRFPRGEQFF
cdr3_nt: TGTGCCAGCAGATTCCCCCGGGGTGAGCAGTTCTTC

clone_size: -
d_call: TRBD1
v_call: TRBV29-1
j_call: TRBJ2-7
cdr3_aa: CSAHDRVSYEQYF
cdr3_nt: TGCAGCGCCCATGACAGGGTCTCCTACGAGCAGTACTTC